These 3 T cell receptor beta chains were sequenced from one sample in a study of OX40 agonist ivuxolimab in advanced cancers. Sequencing used immunoSEQ multiplex PCR; TCRdb keeps in-frame clones, though not all of them. The table has fewer than 85,000 clones, just under 90% seen once; the top ten hold approximately 11%. The starting material was CD4+ or CD8+ T cells sorted from blood, obtained in a trial of the OX40 agonist ivuxolimab. The receptors shown here come from an adult with an advanced solid tumor such as melanoma, head and neck, liver or kidney cancer.

The chain links TRBV7-9 to TRBJ2-7, with D perhaps TRBD1 (5 bases). Trimming took 5 bases from V and 0 from J, leaving 8 bases between them. Germline V gene lookup returns CDR1 SEHNR and CDR2 FQNEAQ (reference sequence). The CDR3 contains 13 residues. The CDR3 here is CASSTDSSYEQYF. CDR3 in DNA: TGTGCCAGCAGCACAGACAGCTCCTACGAGCAGTACTTC.

The rearrangement links TRBV19 to TRBJ2-1; 13 bases are a match to TRBD2. From germline, CDR1 is LNHDA and CDR2 SQIVND (reference sequence). This CDR3 contains 16 residues. V lost 5 bases, J lost 6 bases, and 7 bases stayed unmatched. CDR3 in amino acids: CASSAPGLAGFNEQFF. The CDR3 DNA reads as TGTGCCAGTAGTGCTCCGGGACTAGCGGGATTCAATGAGCAGTTCTTC. Variable domain in full (rest from reference TRBV19 and TRBJ2-1): DGGITQSPKYLFRKEGQNVTLSCEQNLNHDAMYWYRQDPGQGLRLIYYSQIVNDFQKGDIAEGYSVSREKKESFPLTVTSAQKNPTAFYLCASSAPGLAGFNEQFFGPGTRLTVL.

The J gene is TRBJ1-1, the V gene TRBV2; no definite D call. Germline lookup yields CDR1 SNHLY and CDR2 FYNNEI. Trimming shortened V by 10 bases and J by 1 base, and 16 bases separated the two germline ends. This CDR3 is 14 amino acids long. The CDR3 nucleotides read TGTGCCACCGTGCGGGCGTACTCGAACACTGAAGCTTTCTTT. The encoded protein is CATVRAYSNTEAFF.